The rows below give T cell receptor beta chains drawn from one sample of a study of T cell responses to AZD1222 COVID-19 vaccine. Libraries were prepared by immunoSEQ multiplex PCR; TCRdb keeps only in-frame clonotypes and omits some of them. The profile covers approximately 150,000 clones, with 85% to 90% appearing a single time and roughly 4.3% taken by the ten largest. The starting material was peripheral blood, obtained 28 days after the second dose of the MenACWY control vaccine. The source is an adult who received the MenACWY meningococcal vaccine as a control. Each CDR3 is given without its conserved first and last residue. Clone size is not always given. Where it is, it says once, few, many or a class for expanded clones.

TRBV6-5	.	ASARDLAF
TRBV6-5	.	ASSSGQWPPYEQY
TRBV14	.	ASSGDRAYEQY
TRBV11-2	.	ASSLGGRGSYGYT
TRBV24-1	few	ATSDGGGPGELF
TRBV6-4	.	ASRDQPGSNQPQH
TRBV7-2	once	ASGNVGRVEQY
TRBV15	.	ATSRTSKGLAGESYEQY
TRBV6-5	.	ASSFQGRQMNTEAF
TRBV3-1/TRBV3-2	.	ASSRRDAEQY
TRBV19	.	ASRTSGSSSRETQY
TRBV11-2	.	ASSPNYEQY
TRBV7-2	.	ASSLDQSNSPLH
TRBV29-1	.	SVEEAAGGGYT
TRBV18	.	ASSPAQGNLFHEQY
TRBV27	.	ASSLFGKTLNTEAF
TRBV19	once	ASSQGLAGETQY
TRBV19	.	ASSIPAARHSGQPQH
TRBV21-1	.	ARNVGIYGYT
TRBV5-6	.	ASSPDFPGEQY
TRBV15	.	ATSRDRGAGPLGSYEQY
TRBV28	.	ASSEVRNQPQH
TRBV7-9	.	ASSLNNEKLF
TRBV6-2/TRBV6-3	.	ASSYVSVYGYT
TRBV6-4	.	ASSDSTDEQF
TRBV9	.	ASRTSGTGTGELF
TRBV24-1	.	ATSETGPQIGKLF
TRBV14	.	ASSQAGASRKAF
TRBV5-6	.	ASSFVAAYGVAGYT
TRBV28	.	ASSLQVQPQH
TRBV3-1/TRBV3-2	.	ASSPTPERQPGYT
TRBV28	.	ASSLGGYGYT
TRBV10-3	.	AISESTVRTGELF